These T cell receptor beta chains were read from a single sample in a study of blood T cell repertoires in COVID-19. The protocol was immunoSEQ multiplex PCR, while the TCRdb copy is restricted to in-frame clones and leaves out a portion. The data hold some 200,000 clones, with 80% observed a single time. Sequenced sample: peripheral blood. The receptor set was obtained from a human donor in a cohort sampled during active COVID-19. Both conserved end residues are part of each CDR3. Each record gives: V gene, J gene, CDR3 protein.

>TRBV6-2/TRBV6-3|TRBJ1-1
CASSYPGTENTEAFF
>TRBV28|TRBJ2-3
CASGIQGQTPDTQYF
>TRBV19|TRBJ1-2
CASSVKGGRHGYTF
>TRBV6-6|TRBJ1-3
CASSYGRGRGNTIYF
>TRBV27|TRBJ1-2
CASRNRGQGNYGYTF
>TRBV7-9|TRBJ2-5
CASSLARTSGRWETQYF
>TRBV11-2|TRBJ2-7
CASSPGALADVHEQYF
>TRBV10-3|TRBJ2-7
CAISGTRASSYEQYF
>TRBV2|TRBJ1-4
CASSPLKGKVEKLFF
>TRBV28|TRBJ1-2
CASRPQQGPYGYTF
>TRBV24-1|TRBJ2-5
CATSDPRGGEETQYF
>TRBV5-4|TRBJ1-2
CASERWGGKGGYTF
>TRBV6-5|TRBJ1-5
CASSYSTRGGQPQHF
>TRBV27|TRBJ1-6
CASSLDRQSSPLHF
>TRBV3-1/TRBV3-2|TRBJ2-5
CASSPQGLAGGETQYF
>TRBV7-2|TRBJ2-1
CASSHGWEQFF
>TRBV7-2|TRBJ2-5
CASSFQTSGAETQYF
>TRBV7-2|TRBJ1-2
CASSIVLGLGTGDGYTF
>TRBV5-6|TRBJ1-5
CASSRFTGNHQPQHF
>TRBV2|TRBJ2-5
CASSHSSEPGQTEETQYF
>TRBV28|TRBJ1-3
CASSPPREHGNTIYF
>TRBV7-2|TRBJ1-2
CASSLGGGTNYGYTF
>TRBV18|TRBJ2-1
CASSPRGLAGENRDNEQFF
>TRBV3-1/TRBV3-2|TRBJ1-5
CASSQAVRGPQHF
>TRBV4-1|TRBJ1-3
CASSHPSPGGLGNTIYF
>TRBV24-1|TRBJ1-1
CATSDKNTEAFF
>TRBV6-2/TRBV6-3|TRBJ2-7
CASSYSQRGPTYEQYF
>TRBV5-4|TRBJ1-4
CASSLKDSTNEKLFF
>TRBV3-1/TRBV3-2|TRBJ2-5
CASSLPFVSGKETQYF
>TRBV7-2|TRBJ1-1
CASSTGTGVMGEMWIF
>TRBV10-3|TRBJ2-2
CAISLFGGTGELFF
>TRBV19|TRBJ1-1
CASSISQTGEAFF
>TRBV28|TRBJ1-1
CASGSGGTEAFF
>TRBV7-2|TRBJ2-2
CASSPRLAGDTGELFF
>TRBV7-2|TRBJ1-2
CASSFGLPNYGYTF
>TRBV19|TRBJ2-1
CASSIGPGNSGSSYNEQFF
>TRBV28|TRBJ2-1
CATLDRELNEQFF
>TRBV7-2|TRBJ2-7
CASSPAGGFHEQYF
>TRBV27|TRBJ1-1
CASSPRGRLTNTEAFF
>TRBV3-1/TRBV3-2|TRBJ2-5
CASSQDSGGPQETQYF
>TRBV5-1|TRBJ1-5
CASSLMGRSNQPQHF